The entry below describes one T cell receptor (beta chain). CDR3 size: 13 residues. Trimming at V came to 4 bases and at J to 3 bases, leaving 4 bases not matched to a gene. Germline CDR1 is SQVTM and CDR2 is ANQGSEA. Data came from immunoSEQ multiplex PCR; TCRdb stores just in-frame clones and leaves some out. This sample has about 340,000 clones; 70% to 90% occur once, and the top ten carry roughly 4%. This entry comes from a study of blood T cell repertoires in COVID-19. The gene calls are TRBV29-1 and TRBJ1-2; 8 bases agree with TRBD1. This receptor was taken from a woman aged 35 to 49 with acute COVID-19. The source material was PBMCs or T cells enriched from blood (not recorded which). The CDR3 loop is CSVGPRGHYGYTF. CDR3 nucleotide sequence: TGCAGCGTTGGGCCCAGGGGGCACTATGGCTACACCTTC.